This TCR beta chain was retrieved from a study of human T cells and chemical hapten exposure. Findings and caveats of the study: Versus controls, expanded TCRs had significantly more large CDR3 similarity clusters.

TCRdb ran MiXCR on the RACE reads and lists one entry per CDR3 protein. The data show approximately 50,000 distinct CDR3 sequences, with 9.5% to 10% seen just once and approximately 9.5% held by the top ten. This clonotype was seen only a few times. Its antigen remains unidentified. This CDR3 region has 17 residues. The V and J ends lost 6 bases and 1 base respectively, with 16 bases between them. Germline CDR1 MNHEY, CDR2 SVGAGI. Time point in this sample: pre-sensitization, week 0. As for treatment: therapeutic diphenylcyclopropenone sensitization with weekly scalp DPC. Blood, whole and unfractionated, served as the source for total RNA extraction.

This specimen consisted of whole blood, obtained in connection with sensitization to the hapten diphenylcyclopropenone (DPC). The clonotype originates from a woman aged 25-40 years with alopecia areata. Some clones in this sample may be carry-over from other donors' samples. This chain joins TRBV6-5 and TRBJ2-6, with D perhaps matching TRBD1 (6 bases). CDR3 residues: CASRETGFPSGANVLTF. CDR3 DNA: TGTGCCAGCAGAGAAACAGGGTTTCCTTCTGGGGCCAACGTCCTGACTTTC.